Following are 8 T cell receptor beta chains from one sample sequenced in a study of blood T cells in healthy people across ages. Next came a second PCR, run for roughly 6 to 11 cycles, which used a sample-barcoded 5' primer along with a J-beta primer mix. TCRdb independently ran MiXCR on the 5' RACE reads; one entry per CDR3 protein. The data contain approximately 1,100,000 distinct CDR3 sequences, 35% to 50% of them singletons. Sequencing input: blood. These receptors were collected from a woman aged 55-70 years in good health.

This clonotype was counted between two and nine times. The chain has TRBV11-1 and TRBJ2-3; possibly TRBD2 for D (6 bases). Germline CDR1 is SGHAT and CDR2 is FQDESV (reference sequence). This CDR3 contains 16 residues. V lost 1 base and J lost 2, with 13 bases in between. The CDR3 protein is CASSLGTSLFTDTQYF. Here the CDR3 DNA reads TGTGCCAGCAGCTTAGGTACTAGCCTCTTCACAGATACGCAGTATTTT.

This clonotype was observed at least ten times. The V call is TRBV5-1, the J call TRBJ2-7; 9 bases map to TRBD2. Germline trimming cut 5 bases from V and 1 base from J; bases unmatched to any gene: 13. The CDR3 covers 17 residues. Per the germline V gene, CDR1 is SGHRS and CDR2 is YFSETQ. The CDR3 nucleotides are TGCGCCAGCAGGAAAGGGGCGGTAGCGGGAGTATCCTACGAGCAGTACTTC. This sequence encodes CASRKGAVAGVSYEQYF.

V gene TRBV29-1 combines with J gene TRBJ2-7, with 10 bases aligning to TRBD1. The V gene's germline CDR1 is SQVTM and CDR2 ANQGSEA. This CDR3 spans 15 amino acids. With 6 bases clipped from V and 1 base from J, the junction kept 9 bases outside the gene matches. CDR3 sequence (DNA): TGCAGCGTCCGATCCCGGGACAGGGGATCCTACGAGCAGTACTTC. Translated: CSVRSRDRGSYEQYF.

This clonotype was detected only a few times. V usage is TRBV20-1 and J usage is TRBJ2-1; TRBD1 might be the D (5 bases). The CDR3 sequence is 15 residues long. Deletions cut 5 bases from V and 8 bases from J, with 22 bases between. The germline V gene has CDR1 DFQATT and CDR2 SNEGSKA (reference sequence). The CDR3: CSAPPLGRFLYEQFF. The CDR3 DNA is TGCAGTGCTCCCCCGTTGGGGCGGTTTTTGTATGAGCAGTTCTTC.

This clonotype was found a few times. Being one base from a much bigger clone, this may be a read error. The CDR3 coding sequence is TGTGCCAGCAGCGTTGGGGCTAGCGGCCACGAGCAGTACTTC. It yields the protein CASSVGASGHEQYF. The chain has TRBV9 and TRBJ2-5, with 7 bases aligning to TRBD2. Judging by the DNA end, TRBJ2-7 fits better; the J call may be wrong. Germline CDR1 is SGDLS and CDR2 is YYNGEE. This CDR3 comprises 14 residues.

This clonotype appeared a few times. The CDR3 nucleotides read TGTGCCAGCAGACCCGAGAATTCACCCCTCCACTTT. Amino acid sequence: CASRPENSPLHF. J is TRBJ1-6 and V is TRBV7-3; D is unresolved. The germline V gene encodes CDR1 SGHTA and CDR2 FQGTGA. With 6 bases removed from V and 7 bases from J, the gap between germline ends came to 7 bases. The CDR3 consists of 12 residues.

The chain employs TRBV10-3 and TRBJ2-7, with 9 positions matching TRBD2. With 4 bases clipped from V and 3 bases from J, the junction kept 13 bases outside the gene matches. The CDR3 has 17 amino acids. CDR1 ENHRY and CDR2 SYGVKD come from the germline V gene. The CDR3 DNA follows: TGTGCCATCAGTGGTGCCTCGCCCGGGACTAGCAGCTACGAGCAGTACTTC. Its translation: CAISGASPGTSSYEQYF.

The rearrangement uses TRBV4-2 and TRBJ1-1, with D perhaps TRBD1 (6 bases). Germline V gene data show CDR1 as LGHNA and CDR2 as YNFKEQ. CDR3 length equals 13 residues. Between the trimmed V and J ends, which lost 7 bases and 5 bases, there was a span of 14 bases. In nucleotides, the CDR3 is TGTGCCAGCACGGGGGCGGGAAGGACTGAAGCTTTCTTT. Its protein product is CASTGAGRTEAFF.